This T cell receptor (beta chain) was captured in a study of blood T cell repertoires in COVID-19. Each participant's cohort was designated according to participant-reported clinical history. This table comes from immunoSEQ multiplex PCR, and its TCRdb copy is limited to in-frame clones, with some not included. The repertoire has 300,000 to 450,000 clones, roughly nine tenths of them found once; the top ten carry 1%. CDR3 length: 13 amino acids. Per the germline V gene, CDR1 is MGHDK and CDR2 is SYGVNS. After removal of 7 bases from V and 7 bases from J, the junction contained 5 bases not matched to a gene.

V and J are TRBV25-1 and TRBJ2-7; 12 positions match TRBD2. The TCR sequence derives from a man aged 18 to 30 who had recovered from COVID-19. The specimen sequenced was PBMCs or T cells enriched from blood (not recorded which). DNA of the CDR3: TGTGCCAGCAAGAAAGGACTAGCGGGGGAGCAGTACTTC. As protein: CASKKGLAGEQYF.